This T cell receptor (beta chain) was documented in a study of naive and memory T cell subsets. Amplification of ligated cDNA took four PCR rounds with SP2 and nested alpha and beta constant primers. Using its own MiXCR run on the UMI-ligation and nested PCR reads, TCRdb lists one record per CDR3 protein. The sample contains tens of thousands of distinct CDR3 sequences, 11% of which appear only once. The CDR3 spans 14 residues. Deletions cut 6 bases from V and 4 bases from J, with 12 bases between. CDR1 MDHEN and CDR2 SYDVKM come from the germline V gene. The treatment is: skin biopsy from PPD injection site in Mantoux-positive individual. An oligonucleotide containing a UMI was ligated to the 3' end of TCR cDNA. Unsorted total RNA, about 1 to 1000 ng, was DNase treated before reverse transcription.

This clonotype was obtained from an adult in good health. The rearrangement joins TRBV28 to TRBJ2-2, with a possible D match to TRBD2 (6 bases). This sample comprised skin, obtained from a tuberculin skin test site. This CDR3 is CASSPETSTGELFF. In DNA, the CDR3 is TGTGCCAGCAGCCCAGAGACTAGCACCGGGGAGCTGTTTTTT. Full variable domain (remainder filled in from reference TRBV28 and TRBJ2-2): DVKVTQSSRYLVKRTGEKVFLECVQDMDHENMFWYRQDPGLGLRLIYFSYDVKMKEKGDIPEGYSVSREKKERFSLILESASTNQTSMYLCASSPETSTGELFFGEGSRLTVL.